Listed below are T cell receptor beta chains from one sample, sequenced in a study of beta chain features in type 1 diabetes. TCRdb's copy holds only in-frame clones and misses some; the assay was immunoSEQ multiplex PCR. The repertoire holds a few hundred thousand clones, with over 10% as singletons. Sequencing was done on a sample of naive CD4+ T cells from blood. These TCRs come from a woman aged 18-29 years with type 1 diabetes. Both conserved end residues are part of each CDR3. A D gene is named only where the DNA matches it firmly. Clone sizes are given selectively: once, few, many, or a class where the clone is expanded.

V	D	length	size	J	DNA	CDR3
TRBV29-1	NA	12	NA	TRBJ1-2	TGCAGCGTTGAAGGTTGGGGGGGTGGCTACACCTTC	CSVEGWGGGYTF
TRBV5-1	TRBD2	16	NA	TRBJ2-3	TGCGCCAGCAGCCCTGGACTAGCGGGAGGGCCAGATACGCAGTATTTT	CASSPGLAGGPDTQYF
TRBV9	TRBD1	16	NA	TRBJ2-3	TGTGCCAGCAGCGAACCCGGGACAGGGGGAGCAGATACGCAGTATTTT	CASSEPGTGGADTQYF
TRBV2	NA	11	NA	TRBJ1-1	TGTGCCAGCAGTGTGGTCAGGGCCGCTTTCTTT	CASSVVRAAFF
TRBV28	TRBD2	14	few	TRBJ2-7	TGTGCCAGCAGCCTGAGCGGGGGGAGCTACGAGCAGTACTTC	CASSLSGGSYEQYF
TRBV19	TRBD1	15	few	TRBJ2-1	TGTGCCAGTAGGCTACGGGACAGGGTTTCCAATGAGCAGTTCTTC	CASRLRDRVSNEQFF
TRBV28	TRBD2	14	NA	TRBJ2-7	TGTGCCAGCAGTCCCTCCGGGACTAACTACGAGCAGTACTTC	CASSPSGTNYEQYF
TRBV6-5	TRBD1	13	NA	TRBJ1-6	TGTGCCAGCGGGGCAGGGGGTGAGTCACCCCTCCACTTT	CASGAGGESPLHF
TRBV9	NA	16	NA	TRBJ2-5	TGTGCCAGCAGCGTAGGAGCCCAGACAGTCCAAGAGACCCAGTACTTC	CASSVGAQTVQETQYF
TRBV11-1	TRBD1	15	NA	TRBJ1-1	TGTGCCAGCAGCGCTCGGACAGGGCCGGTCACTGAAGCTTTCTTT	CASSARTGPVTEAFF
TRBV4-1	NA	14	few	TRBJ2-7	TGCGCCAGCAGCTCACGTCCGGGACTCTACGAGCAGTACTTC	CASSSRPGLYEQYF
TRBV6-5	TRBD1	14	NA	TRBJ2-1	TGTGCCAGCACCCGGGACAGGGACTTGGGTGAGCAGTTCTTC	CASTRDRDLGEQFF
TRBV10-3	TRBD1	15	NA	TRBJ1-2	TGTGCCATCAGTGAAAATGGCCAGGGGGCTTGGGGCTACACCTTC	CAISENGQGAWGYTF
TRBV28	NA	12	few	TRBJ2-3	TGTGCCAGTGGGGAACGGGAGGATACGCAGTATTTT	CASGEREDTQYF
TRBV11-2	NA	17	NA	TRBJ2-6	TGTGCCAGCAGCTTATTTACAGCCCTCTCTGGGGCCAACGTCCTGACTTTC	CASSLFTALSGANVLTF
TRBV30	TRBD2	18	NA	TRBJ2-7	TGTGCCTGGAGCGCCGGGACTAGCGGGAGGGCCGTGTTCTACGAGCAGTACTTC	CAWSAGTSGRAVFYEQYF
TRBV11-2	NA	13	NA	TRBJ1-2	TGTGCCAGCAGCTTAGGGCAGAACTATGGCTACACCTTC	CASSLGQNYGYTF
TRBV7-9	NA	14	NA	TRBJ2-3	TGTGCCAGCAGCTTAGCACAGCTCACAGATACGCAGTATTTT	CASSLAQLTDTQYF
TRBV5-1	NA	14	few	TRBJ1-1	TGCGCCAGCAGCTTGGAACAGGTGAACACTGAAGCTTTCTTT	CASSLEQVNTEAFF
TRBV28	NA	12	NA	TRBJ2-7	TGTGCCAGCAGTTACACCTCCTACGAGCAGTACTTC	CASSYTSYEQYF
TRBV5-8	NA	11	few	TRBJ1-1	TGTGCCAGCAGCTCTCTTCTTGAAGCTTTCTTT	CASSSLLEAFF
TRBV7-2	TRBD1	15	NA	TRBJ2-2	TGTGCCAGCAGCTCTGGACAGGGGGCCACCGGGGAGCTGTTTTTT	CASSSGQGATGELFF
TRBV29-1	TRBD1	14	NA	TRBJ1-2	TGCAGCGCCCTAAATACCAGGGGGCGGCATGGCTACACCTTC	CSALNTRGRHGYTF
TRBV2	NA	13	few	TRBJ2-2	TGTGCCAGCGGGACGAGGGGGACCGGGGAGCTGTTTTTT	CASGTRGTGELFF
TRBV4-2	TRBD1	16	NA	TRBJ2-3	TGTGCCAGCAGTACCCAGGACAGGGCTTCGCCAGATACGCAGTATTTT	CASSTQDRASPDTQYF
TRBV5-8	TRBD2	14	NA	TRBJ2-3	TGTGCCAGCAGCTTGCGGGTAGCGGGAGATACGCAGTATTTT	CASSLRVAGDTQYF
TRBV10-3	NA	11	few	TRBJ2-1	TGTGCCATCGGGCCTAACAATGAGCAGTTCTTC	CAIGPNNEQFF
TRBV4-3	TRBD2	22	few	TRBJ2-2	TGCGCCAGCAGCCACCTCAGCCCGGGACTAGCGGGGGGGGACGGAAACACCGGGGAGCTGTTTTTT	CASSHLSPGLAGGDGNTGELFF
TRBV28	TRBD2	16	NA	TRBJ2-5	TGTGCCAGCAGAGGGGCCGCTAGCGGTCCGTTGGAGACCCAGTACTTC	CASRGAASGPLETQYF
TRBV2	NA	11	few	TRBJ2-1	TGTGCCAGCAGCAGGGAATACGAGCAGTTCTTC	CASSREYEQFF
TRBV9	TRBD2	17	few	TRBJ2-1	TGTGCCAGCAGCACCCGACTAGCGGGGGCCCAGTACAATGAGCAGTTCTTC	CASSTRLAGAQYNEQFF
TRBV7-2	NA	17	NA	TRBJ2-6	TGTGCCAGCAGCCCCCCCACAGGCAGCTCTGGGGCCAACGTCCTGACTTTC	CASSPPTGSSGANVLTF
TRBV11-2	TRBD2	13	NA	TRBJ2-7	TGTGCCAGCGGCTTAGCGGGAGGCTACGAGCAGTACTTC	CASGLAGGYEQYF
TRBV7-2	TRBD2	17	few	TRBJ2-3	TGTGCCAGCAGCCGTCCAACTAGCGGGACTAGCACAGATACGCAGTATTTT	CASSRPTSGTSTDTQYF
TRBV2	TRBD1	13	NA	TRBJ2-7	TGTGCCAGCATGGAACAGGGGTTGTCCGAGCAGTACTTC	CASMEQGLSEQYF
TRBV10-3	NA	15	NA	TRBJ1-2	TGTGCCATCAGTGAGTCAGCCTTAGCTAACTATGGCTACACCTTC	CAISESALANYGYTF
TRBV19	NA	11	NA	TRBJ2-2	TGTGCCAGTAAGGGGTCCGGGGAGCTGTTTTTT	CASKGSGELFF
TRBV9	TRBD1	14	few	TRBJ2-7	TGTGCCAGCAGTAGACAGGGGACGACCTACGAGCAGTACTTC	CASSRQGTTYEQYF
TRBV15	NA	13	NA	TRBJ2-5	TGTGCCACCAGCACTGTCAGGTCGGAGACCCAGTACTTC	CATSTVRSETQYF
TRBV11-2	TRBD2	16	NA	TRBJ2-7	TGTGCCAGCAGCTTAACCGGGAGCGGGGGGGCCGTCGAGCAGTACTTC	CASSLTGSGGAVEQYF
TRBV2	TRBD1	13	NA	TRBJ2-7	TGTGCCAGCAGTGGGACAGGGGCCTACGAGCAGTACTTC	CASSGTGAYEQYF
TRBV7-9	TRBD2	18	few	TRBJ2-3	TGTGCCACTTGGGGATGGAGCGGGGGCCTGGGGTTGACAGATACGCAGTATTTT	CATWGWSGGLGLTDTQYF
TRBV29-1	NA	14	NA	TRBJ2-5	TGCAGCGTTGCCCCCCCAGGGGTCCAAGAGACCCAGTACTTC	CSVAPPGVQETQYF
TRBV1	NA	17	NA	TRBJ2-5	TGCACCAGCAGCCAAGGTCGGACTAGCGGGACCCGAGGGACCCAGTACTTC	CTSSQGRTSGTRGTQYF
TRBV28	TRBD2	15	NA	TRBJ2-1	TGTGCCAGCAGGCTTGGACTAGCTGGGACCGGTGAGCAGTTCTTC	CASRLGLAGTGEQFF
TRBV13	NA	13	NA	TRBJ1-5	TGTGCCAGCAGCTTAGGCGGGGGACAGCCCCAGCATTTT	CASSLGGGQPQHF
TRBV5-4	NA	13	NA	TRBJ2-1	TGTGCCAGCAGCTTGGTAGGGGGCAATGAGCAGTTCTTC	CASSLVGGNEQFF
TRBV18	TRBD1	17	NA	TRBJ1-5	TGTGCCAGCTCACCGCGAGGAGGGGGCGGGTTCGCTCAGCCCCAGCATTTT	CASSPRGGGGFAQPQHF